This TCR beta chain was observed in a study of blood T cell repertoires in COVID-19. Study-level background: Acute-phase and convalescent COVID-19 samples originated in the United States, Italy and Spain.

Trimming took 5 bases from V and 5 from J, leaving 6 bases between them. The CDR3 is 11 residues long. Germline V lookup: CDR1 MNHEY, CDR2 SVGAGI. Using immunoSEQ multiplex PCR, the repertoire was profiled, and TCRdb retains in-frame clones only, with some absent. Altogether fewer than 200,000 clones are present, roughly nine tenths being singletons, with the ten largest covering about 2.1%. The chain recombines TRBV6-5 with TRBJ1-1; D unresolved. Sequencing used peripheral blood. The sequence derives from a man between 18 and 29 years old who had recovered from COVID-19. CDR3 coding DNA: TGTGCCAGCAGTAACGGGACTGAAGCTTTCTTT. Its translation is CASSNGTEAFF.